Listed below are T cell receptor beta chains from one sample, sequenced in a study of cytomegalovirus exposure and HLA in healthy donors. TCRdb's table, derived via immunoSEQ multiplex PCR, lists solely in-frame clones and lacks some. The repertoire holds under 200,000 clones, with roughly four fifths as singletons. The sequenced sample consisted of PBMCs. The receptor set was obtained from a man aged 55 to 70 in good health and CMV-seronegative. CDR3s include the opening cysteine and the closing phenylalanine or tryptophan. Fields, in order: clone size, D gene, J gene, V gene, CDR3 DNA, CDR3 protein. A D gene is named only where the DNA matches it firmly. Rows give clone size only sometimes, using once, few, many, or a class for an expanded clone.

NA | TRBD2 | TRBJ2-1 | TRBV5-6 | TGTGCCAGCAGCTTGGTTAGCGGGAGGGTGGCTGAGCAGTTCTTC | CASSLVSGRVAEQFF
once | NA | TRBJ2-7 | TRBV6-1 | TGTGCCAGCAGTGAAGATCACTCCTTCGGGGAGCAGTACTTC | CASSEDHSFGEQYF
NA | NA | TRBJ2-1 | TRBV27 | TGTGCCAGCAGTTTAACCCAGGGATCCAATGAGCAGTTCTTC | CASSLTQGSNEQFF
NA | NA | TRBJ1-2 | TRBV27 | TGTGCCAGCAGTTTAGTAGCACCGCCCGATGGCTACACCTTC | CASSLVAPPDGYTF
NA | TRBD1 | TRBJ1-3 | TRBV28 | TGTGCCAGCAGTCCAGGACAGGGGGGAACTACTGGAAACACCATATATTTT | CASSPGQGGTTGNTIYF
NA | NA | TRBJ2-7 | TRBV4-3 | TGCGCCAGCAGCCCAACAGCTAGTCCAGGGGGGCACGAGCAGTACTTC | CASSPTASPGGHEQYF
NA | NA | TRBJ1-1 | TRBV27 | TGTGCCAGCAGTTTAATGTCAGTGGACACTGAAGCTTTCTTT | CASSLMSVDTEAFF
NA | NA | TRBJ1-4 | TRBV5-1 | TGCGCCAGCAGCTCGACAGGAGATAATGAAAAACTGTTTTTT | CASSSTGDNEKLFF
NA | NA | TRBJ1-2 | TRBV4-2 | TGTGCCAGCAGCCAGGACCCCGACGGGACTAACTATGGCTACACCTTC | CASSQDPDGTNYGYTF
NA | NA | TRBJ2-5 | TRBV27 | TGTGCCAGCAGGATAACTAGCTTAAGGGGGCCAGAGACCCAGTACTTC | CASRITSLRGPETQYF
NA | TRBD2 | TRBJ2-7 | TRBV30 | TGTGCCTGGAGTGTACACGGGAGGAAGGTCGAGCAGTACTTC | CAWSVHGRKVEQYF
NA | NA | TRBJ2-3 | TRBV29-1 | TGCAGCGTCACCGATCTGGGCAGAACCACAGATACGCAGTATTTT | CSVTDLGRTTDTQYF
few | TRBD2 | TRBJ2-5 | TRBV28 | TGTGCCAGCAGTTTGCCATCCGGACTAGCGGGGCGGGGAGAGACCCAGTACTTC | CASSLPSGLAGRGETQYF
NA | NA | TRBJ1-5 | TRBV6-4 | TGTGCCAGCAGTGAAAGACAGAATCAGCCCCAGCATTTT | CASSERQNQPQHF
NA | NA | TRBJ2-2 | TRBV19 | TGTGCCAGTAGTATAGATTTATTCCGAGTCACCGGGGAGCTGTTTTTT | CASSIDLFRVTGELFF
NA | NA | TRBJ1-1 | TRBV6-6 | TGTGCCACCAACCAGGGAACTGAAGCTTTCTTT | CATNQGTEAFF
NA | TRBD1 | TRBJ1-2 | TRBV7-9 | TGTGCCAGCAGCCGGGACAGGGGGTGGGACTATGGCTACACCTTC | CASSRDRGWDYGYTF
NA | TRBD1 | TRBJ1-4 | TRBV7-9 | TGTGCCAGCAGCCCAATACTAGGGACAGGGGGGGAAAAAGGTGAAAAACTGTTTTTT | CASSPILGTGGEKGEKLFF
NA | NA | TRBJ1-4 | TRBV5-1 | TGCGCCAGCAGCTTGGGATGGGGGGGCCCCGATGAAAAACTGTTTTTT | CASSLGWGGPDEKLFF
NA | TRBD1 | TRBJ2-3 | TRBV5-4 | TGTGCCAGCAGCTTGGCAGGGGGCGCGGGAGATACGCAGTATTTT | CASSLAGGAGDTQYF
few | TRBD1 | TRBJ2-7 | TRBV28 | TGTGCCAGCAGTACCCCCGGGACAGGGGCGCGGGACGAGCAGTACTTC | CASSTPGTGARDEQYF
few | TRBD1 | TRBJ1-2 | TRBV7-2 | TGTGCCAGCAGCTTACAGGGGGGCTACTATGGCTACACCTTC | CASSLQGGYYGYTF
NA | NA | TRBJ2-3 | TRBV2 | TGTGCCAGCAGCACCGGGACACTAGATGTAAATACGCAGTATTTT | CASSTGTLDVNTQYF
few | TRBD2 | TRBJ2-7 | TRBV6-6 | TGTGCCAGCAGACGCCCGACTAGCGGGTCCGAGCAGTACTTC | CASRRPTSGSEQYF
NA | TRBD1 | TRBJ1-1 | TRBV11-2 | TGTGCCAGCAGCCTTCTGCGGGGGACAGGGGGAACTGAAGCTTTCTTT | CASSLLRGTGGTEAFF
NA | NA | TRBJ1-1 | TRBV6-1 | TGTGCCAGCAGAGCTCCAGGGTTTTCCGAAGCTTTCTTT | CASRAPGFSEAFF
NA | TRBD1 | TRBJ1-1 | TRBV5-4 | TGTGCCAGCAGCTTGTTAACAGGGGTGAACACTGAAGCTTTCTTT | CASSLLTGVNTEAFF
NA | TRBD1 | TRBJ1-5 | TRBV28 | TGTGCCAGCAGCCCCTCACAGGGGTTACCAGCCACGACCGGACAGCCCCAGCATTTT | CASSPSQGLPATTGQPQHF
NA | NA | TRBJ1-1 | TRBV27 | TGTGCCAGCAGTTCCCTACTCGGGACTGAAGCTTTCTTT | CASSSLLGTEAFF
NA | TRBD1 | TRBJ1-5 | TRBV7-8 | TGTGCCAGCAGCTTAGGCAGGGGGCCCAATTATAGCAATCAGCCCCAGCATTTT | CASSLGRGPNYSNQPQHF
NA | TRBD2 | TRBJ2-7 | TRBV28 | TGTGCCAGCAGAGGGGGACTAGCGGGGGTCTACGAGCAGTACTTC | CASRGGLAGVYEQYF
few | NA | TRBJ2-2 | TRBV11-2 | TGTGCCAGCAGCCGAGAGGCCCTCACCGGGGAGCTGTTTTTT | CASSREALTGELFF
few | TRBD1 | TRBJ2-7 | TRBV7-2 | TGTGCCAGCAGCCGGACAGGGTCACCTCCCTACGAGCAGTACTTC | CASSRTGSPPYEQYF
NA | TRBD2 | TRBJ2-1 | TRBV19 | TGTGCCAGTAGAGAACTAGCGGGAAAGAACAATGAGCAGTTCTTC | CASRELAGKNNEQFF
NA | NA | TRBJ2-7 | TRBV5-6 | TGTGCCAGCAGCTTGGAGAGGGAATGGTACTTC | CASSLEREWYF
NA | TRBD2 | TRBJ2-1 | TRBV10-3 | TGTGCCATCAGCGCAGGGACTAGCGGGGGGAACTACAATGAGCAGTTCTTC | CAISAGTSGGNYNEQFF
NA | NA | TRBJ2-7 | TRBV6-1 | TGTGCCAGCAGACCGGTCGGGAACGAGCAGTACTTC | CASRPVGNEQYF
NA | NA | TRBJ1-2 | TRBV6-5 | TGTGCCAGCAGGGACACCTCAGCTAACTATGGCTACACCTTC | CASRDTSANYGYTF
NA | NA | TRBJ2-7 | TRBV7-2 | TGTGCCAGCAGCTTAGCACCCCGGGGTACCTCCTACGAGCAGTACTTC | CASSLAPRGTSYEQYF
once | TRBD1 | TRBJ2-1 | TRBV5-1 | TGCGCCAGCAGCCCGGACCGGGACAGGGGGCGACGGGAGCAGTTCTTC | CASSPDRDRGRREQFF
NA | TRBD2 | TRBJ2-7 | TRBV28 | TGTGCCAGCAGTAGCGGGGGGATTATCAGGGGCACCTCCTACGAGCAGTACTTC | CASSSGGIIRGTSYEQYF
NA | NA | TRBJ2-5 | TRBV5-4 | TGTGCCAGCAGCTTAGGCCCAGGAGAGACCCAGTACTTC | CASSLGPGETQYF
once | TRBD2 | TRBJ2-7 | TRBV7-2 | TGTGCCAGCAGCTCCTGGACTAGCGGCCCCTCTGGGGGCGAGCAGTACTTC | CASSSWTSGPSGGEQYF
NA | TRBD1 | TRBJ2-1 | TRBV28 | TGTGCCAGCAGTGGGGCCACAGGGGCCAATGAGCAGTTCTTC | CASSGATGANEQFF
NA | TRBD1 | TRBJ1-5 | TRBV5-1 | TGCGCCAGCAGCTTGGGAGGGACAGGTAATCAGCCCCAGCATTTT | CASSLGGTGNQPQHF
NA | TRBD2 | TRBJ2-2 | TRBV11-3 | TGTGCCAGCAGCTTAGGCACTACTAGCGGGGGGGCCAACGGGGAGCTGTTTTTT | CASSLGTTSGGANGELFF
NA | NA | TRBJ2-1 | TRBV5-1 | TGCGCCAGCAGCTCCGGGACAAGCTACAATGAGCAGTTCTTC | CASSSGTSYNEQFF
once | NA | TRBJ2-6 | TRBV12-5 | TGTGCTAGTGGTTACGAAACAGGTTACCTCTCTGGGGCCAACGTCCTGACTTTC | CASGYETGYLSGANVLTF
NA | TRBD2 | TRBJ2-5 | TRBV9 | TGTGCCAGCAGCGTAGAAGTATTTGGGAGGGCCCAGTACTTC | CASSVEVFGRAQYF
NA | TRBD1 | TRBJ2-5 | TRBV19 | TGTGCCAGTAGTATCAGGACAGGGAGGGAGACCCAGTACTTC | CASSIRTGRETQYF
NA | TRBD2 | TRBJ2-2 | TRBV7-9 | TGTGCCAGCAGCTTAGTAGGCGGGGGGCTGAACACCGGGGAGCTGTTTTTT | CASSLVGGGLNTGELFF
NA | NA | TRBJ1-5 | TRBV9 | TGTGCCAGCAGCGTAGCGGGGGATGACTATCAGCCCCAGCATTTT | CASSVAGDDYQPQHF
few | TRBD2 | TRBJ2-3 | TRBV23-1 | TGCGCCAGCAGTCAAAGCGGGAGCCCAGATACGCAGTATTTT | CASSQSGSPDTQYF
NA | TRBD1 | TRBJ2-1 | TRBV6-1 | TGTGCCAGCATTATCGACAGGGCCCCCTACAATGAGCAGTTCTTC | CASIIDRAPYNEQFF